This T cell receptor (beta chain) was identified during a study of a mutant IDH1 vaccine in newly diagnosed glioma. On the study more broadly: Most had both radiotherapy and temozolomide beforehand; others had only one. Points from the study as a whole: Of all patients, around 94% showed vaccine-induced immune responses.

Regarding time point: baseline, week 1 (first vaccination visit). Treatment meaning: pre-vaccination baseline after standard-of-care therapy. This clone was recorded once. What it recognizes is unknown. Libraries were prepared by immunoSEQ multiplex PCR; TCRdb keeps only in-frame clonotypes and omits some of them. The table records 50,000 to 65,000 clones, approximately 80% of them present only once. The CDR3 totals 16 residues. Germline CDR1 and CDR2: SGHTA and FQGTGA. V was trimmed by 0 bases and J by 4 bases, leaving 15 bases between them. The chain has TRBV7-3 and TRBJ1-2; a possible D gene is TRBD1 (6 bases). The sequence derives from a man aged 18 to 30 with glioma. This sample comprised PBMCs, obtained from a glioma patient treated with radiotherapy, temozolomide or both. CDR3 loop: CASSLTSTDSTYGYTF. CDR3 in DNA: TGTGCCAGCAGCTTAACGAGTACGGACAGTACCTATGGCTACACCTTC.